This is a list of T cell receptor beta chains from one sample in a study of shared clonotypes between healthy human individuals. Generated by immunoSEQ multiplex PCR, the TCRdb table keeps only in-frame clones and is missing some. This repertoire shows around 2,000,000 clones, just under 95% found once; its top ten account for 1.1%. Source material: naive CD8+ T cells sorted from blood. The receptors stem from a man aged 18 to 30 in good health. The CDR3 runs from the conserved cysteine through the conserved F or W. The D gene is left open where the match is weak. Expanded clones get a size class; other rows say once, few or many, or leave the size out.

TRBV7-9	.	.	TRBJ1-5	TGTGCCAGCAGCGAGGGCCCCAATCAGCCCCAGCATTTT	CASSEGPNQPQHF
TRBV6-1	.	.	TRBJ2-1	TGTGCCAACACACCGACAGGTAGCTCCTACAATGAGCAGTTCTTC	CANTPTGSSYNEQFF
TRBV10-3	.	.	TRBJ1-1	TGTGCCACCTGGGGCGGGAACACTGAAGCTTTCTTT	CATWGGNTEAFF
TRBV19	TRBD1	.	TRBJ1-1	TGTGCCAGTAGTTTACAGGGGATGAACACTGAAGCTTTCTTT	CASSLQGMNTEAFF
TRBV4-1	.	.	TRBJ2-7	TGCGCCAGCAGCCTGAGCATCAACTACGAGCAGTACTTC	CASSLSINYEQYF
TRBV2	.	once	TRBJ1-4	TGTGCCAGCAGTGAATCGGGCGTTTGGGATGAAAAACTGTTTTTT	CASSESGVWDEKLFF
TRBV6-5	.	.	TRBJ2-5	TGTGCCAGCAGTTACTCGACGGGAGAGACCCAGTACTTC	CASSYSTGETQYF
TRBV19	TRBD1	.	TRBJ2-2	TGTGCCAGTAGTATAGAGACAGGGGGGTCACGGGAGCTGTTTTTT	CASSIETGGSRELFF
TRBV9	.	.	TRBJ1-2	TGTGCCAGCGGGCAGGGCGTCGGCTACACCTTC	CASGQGVGYTF
TRBV10-2	.	.	TRBJ1-3	TGCGCCAGCAGTGACGGACCCTCTGGAAACACCATATATTTT	CASSDGPSGNTIYF
TRBV7-9	.	.	TRBJ2-2	TGTGCCAGCAGCTTGACGAACACCGGGGAGCTGTTTTTT	CASSLTNTGELFF
TRBV6-1	TRBD1	.	TRBJ1-1	TGTGCTTCTCAGAGCGGACAGGGTTACACTGAAGCTTTCTTT	CASQSGQGYTEAFF
TRBV2	TRBD2	.	TRBJ2-6	TGTGCCAGCAGGGCACTAGCGGGAGTTCACTCTGGGGCCAACGTCCTGACTTTC	CASRALAGVHSGANVLTF
TRBV9	TRBD1	.	TRBJ2-5	TGTGCCAGCAGCGTAGGTTCAGGGGGCTACCCCCAGTACTTC	CASSVGSGGYPQYF
TRBV2	TRBD2	.	TRBJ2-7	TGTGCCAGCAGTGAAGAGGGTAGCGGGGTTTACGAGCAGTACTTC	CASSEEGSGVYEQYF
TRBV30	.	.	TRBJ1-1	TGTGCCTGGAGTACAGGGTCCGGCACTGAAGCTTTCTTT	CAWSTGSGTEAFF
TRBV9	.	few	TRBJ1-2	TGTGCCACCAACCAAGGGGACGCACATGGCTACACCTTC	CATNQGDAHGYTF
TRBV5-1	TRBD1	.	TRBJ2-1	TGCGCCAGCAGCCCTGGGACAGAGATTAATGAGCAGTTCTTC	CASSPGTEINEQFF
TRBV11-3	.	.	TRBJ2-1	TGTGCCAGCAGCTTACTGGGATACAATGAGCAGTTCTTC	CASSLLGYNEQFF
TRBV19	.	.	TRBJ2-7	TGTGCCAGTAGTGAAGAGGTTGGGGTTTTTTACGAGCAGTACTTC	CASSEEVGVFYEQYF
TRBV6-5	.	.	TRBJ1-1	TGTGCCAGCAGTTACTCGAGCCACTCCGAGGACACTGAAGCTTTCTTT	CASSYSSHSEDTEAFF
TRBV28	.	.	TRBJ1-6	TGTGCCAGCAGTTTTACAACGACTGTGGGTTCACCCCTCCACTTT	CASSFTTTVGSPLHF
TRBV13	.	.	TRBJ1-5	TGTGCCAGCAGCTTAGGGGGGGCCTCGGGCAATCAGCCCCAGCATTTT	CASSLGGASGNQPQHF
TRBV4-1	.	.	TRBJ1-5	TGCGCCAGCAGCCTTCACATTCATAGCAATCAGCCCCAGCATTTT	CASSLHIHSNQPQHF
TRBV19	.	.	TRBJ2-7	TGTGCCAGTAGTCGGGGCAGCCACAGGATGTCATCCTACGAGCAGTACTTC	CASSRGSHRMSSYEQYF
TRBV7-6	.	.	TRBJ2-7	TGTGCCAGCAGCCCGGTATTCGACCCTTCCGAGCAGTACTTC	CASSPVFDPSEQYF
TRBV15	.	.	TRBJ1-1	TGTGCCACCAGCAGAGATTGGGGGTTGAACACTGAAGCTTTCTTT	CATSRDWGLNTEAFF
TRBV5-1	.	.	TRBJ2-3	TGCGCCAGCAGAATAAGCGCAGGCACAGATACGCAGTATTTT	CASRISAGTDTQYF
TRBV2	.	.	TRBJ1-1	TGTGCCAGCAGTGGACCGGGACGGAAGTCCACTGAAGCTTTCTTT	CASSGPGRKSTEAFF
TRBV27	.	.	TRBJ2-1	TGTGCCAGCAGTTTCGAGTCTACTTACAATGAGCAGTTCTTC	CASSFESTYNEQFF
TRBV13	.	.	TRBJ2-3	TGTGCCAGCAGCTTAGGCTTCCCAGATACGCAGTATTTT	CASSLGFPDTQYF
TRBV27	TRBD1	.	TRBJ2-1	TGTGCCAGCACTCAAGCAGGGGGCGCCTACAATGAGCAGTTCTTC	CASTQAGGAYNEQFF
TRBV7-7	.	.	TRBJ2-1	TGTGCTAGCAGCTTTTCCGATTGGGGTGAGCAGTTCTTC	CASSFSDWGEQFF
TRBV2	.	.	TRBJ2-1	TGTGCCAGCACCTCCCATGGGGGGACAATTGAGCAGTTCTTC	CASTSHGGTIEQFF
TRBV27	.	once	TRBJ2-7	TGTGCCAGCAGTCCCCAGGGCTACGAGCAGTACTTC	CASSPQGYEQYF
TRBV7-8	.	.	TRBJ2-7	TGTGCCAGCCGGCCATTGTCTATAGCACCCCATTCCTCCTACGAGCAGTACTTC	CASRPLSIAPHSSYEQYF
TRBV7-9	.	.	TRBJ2-7	TGTGCCAGCACCCCCGGCTTGGTCCCCTACGAGCAGTACTTC	CASTPGLVPYEQYF
TRBV2	.	.	TRBJ1-5	TGTGCCAGCAGTGATAGTGATTATCAGCCCCAGCATTTT	CASSDSDYQPQHF
TRBV7-9	.	.	TRBJ2-3	TGTGCCAGCAGCTCCTTGGGTCCAGATACGCAGTATTTT	CASSSLGPDTQYF
TRBV28	TRBD1	.	TRBJ2-4	TGTGCCAGCAGATTGACGGGGACAGGATCAAACATTCAGTACTTC	CASRLTGTGSNIQYF
TRBV6-1	.	once	TRBJ1-5	TGTGCCAGCAGTGAAGTCGGGGGCTTGGGTCAGCCCCAGCATTTT	CASSEVGGLGQPQHF